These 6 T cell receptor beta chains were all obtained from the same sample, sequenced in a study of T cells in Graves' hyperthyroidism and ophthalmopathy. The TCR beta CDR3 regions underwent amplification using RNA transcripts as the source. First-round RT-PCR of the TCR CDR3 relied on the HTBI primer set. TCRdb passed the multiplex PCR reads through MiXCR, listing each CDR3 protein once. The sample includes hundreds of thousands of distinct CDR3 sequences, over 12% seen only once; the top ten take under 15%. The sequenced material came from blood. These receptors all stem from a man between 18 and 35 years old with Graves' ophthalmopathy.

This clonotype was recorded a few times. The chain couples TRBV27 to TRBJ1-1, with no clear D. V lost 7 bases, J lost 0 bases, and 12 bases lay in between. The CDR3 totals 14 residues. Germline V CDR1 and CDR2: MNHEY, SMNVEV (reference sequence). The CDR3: CASNTRGMNTEAFF. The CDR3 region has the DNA TGTGCCAGCAATACCCGGGGAATGAACACTGAAGCTTTCTTT.

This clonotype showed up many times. CDR3 bases: TGTGCCAGCAGTTTATGGGGCGTCAAAGAGACCCAGTACTTC. It yields the protein CASSLWGVKETQYF. V gene TRBV12-3 or TRBV12-4 combines with J gene TRBJ2-5, with D perhaps matching TRBD1 (5 bases). This CDR3 contains 14 residues. V was cut by 2 bases and J by 3 bases, with 10 bases left in between.

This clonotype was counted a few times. The CDR3 reads CASSPQQGYGYTF. CDR3 nucleotides: TGTGCCAGCAGCCCCCAACAGGGCTATGGCTACACCTTC. V gene TRBV6-1 combines with J gene TRBJ1-2; TRBD1 might be the D (6 bases). The V gene's germline CDR1 is MNHNS and CDR2 SASEGT. The CDR3 runs 13 residues. The V gene lost 6 bases and the J gene lost 4 bases, with 12 bases spanning the gap.

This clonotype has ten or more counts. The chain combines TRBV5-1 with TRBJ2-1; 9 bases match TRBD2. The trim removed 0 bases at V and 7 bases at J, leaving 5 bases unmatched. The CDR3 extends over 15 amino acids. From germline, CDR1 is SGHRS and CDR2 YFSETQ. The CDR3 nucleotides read TGCGCCAGCAGCTTGGGTAGCGGGAGTACGAATGAGCAGTTCTTC. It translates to CASSLGSGSTNEQFF.

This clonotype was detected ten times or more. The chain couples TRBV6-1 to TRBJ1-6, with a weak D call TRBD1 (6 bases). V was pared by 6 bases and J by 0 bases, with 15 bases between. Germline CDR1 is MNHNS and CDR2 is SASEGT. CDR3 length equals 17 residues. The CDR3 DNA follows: TGTGCCAGCAGGGACAGTCAGGGTTCCTCCTATAATTCACCCCTCCACTTT. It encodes CASRDSQGSSYNSPLHF.

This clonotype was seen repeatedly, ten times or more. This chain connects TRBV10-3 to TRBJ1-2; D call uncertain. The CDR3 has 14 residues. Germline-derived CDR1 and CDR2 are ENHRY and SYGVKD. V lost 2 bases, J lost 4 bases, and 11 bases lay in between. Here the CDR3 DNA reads TGTGCCATCAGTGAGATGGCGGCCACCTATGGCTACACCTTC. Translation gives CAISEMAATYGYTF.